Given below is one T cell receptor (beta chain) in context. Authors' data handling: Amplification with reference gene primers provided the estimates of nucleated cell counts. Measured with immunoSEQ multiplex PCR; TCRdb has only the in-frame clones, and not every one. The DNA gave D and trimming, while V, J and clone size come from that table. The sample holds 40,000 to 50,000 clones, 88% seen once. This record comes from a study of blood T cell repertoires in COVID-19. Study-level information: Italy, Spain and the United States were the sources of the convalescent and acute COVID-19 samples. From T cells, B-cell-depleted T cells, or PBMCs came the material, which was cDNA or gDNA.

Germline V gives CDR1 SGHVS, CDR2 FQNEAQ. The CDR3 covers 14 residues. V was clipped by 0 bases and J by 4 bases, with 6 bases between them. The chain carries TRBV7-8 and TRBJ2-2; D ambiguous. This receptor was taken from a human donor in a cohort sampled during active COVID-19. Sequenced material: peripheral blood. DNA of the CDR3: TGTGCCAGCAGCTTAGCCCCCGGCACCGGGGAGCTGTTTTTT. Translated, it gives CASSLAPGTGELFF.